The clone carrying this T cell receptor beta chain was counted a single time. In the study's own analysis: Amplified reference gene primers provided the basis for estimating nucleated cell counts. The data were produced by immunoSEQ multiplex PCR, yet TCRdb's version contains in-frame clones alone and is incomplete. V and J calls and clone size are given by that table; D and trimming were obtained from the DNA. The sample shows about 55,000 clones, roughly 90% of them seen only once. The CDR3 totals 15 residues. Looked up from germline, CDR1 is SGHVS and CDR2 is FNYEAQ. The ends were cut back, 7 bases at V and 0 bases at J, with 14 bases in the middle. The sample originates from a study of blood T cell repertoires in COVID-19. Study at large: Collection of acute and convalescent COVID-19 samples took place in the United States, Italy and Spain. The cDNA or gDNA used as material had been derived from T cells, B-cell-depleted T cells, or PBMCs.

The gene calls are TRBV7-6 and TRBJ2-3, with D perhaps matching TRBD1 (6 bases). This sequence was found in a man aged 60-69 years with active COVID-19. Sequencing used peripheral blood. The CDR3 region is CASTEQGLSTDTQYF. In DNA, the CDR3 is TGTGCCAGCACCGAGCAGGGGCTTAGCACAGATACGCAGTATTTT.